The clone carrying this T cell receptor (beta chain) was seen a few times. This specimen belongs to a study of blood T cell repertoires in COVID-19. For the study at large: The United States, Italy and Spain were the sources of the acute and convalescent COVID-19 samples.

The participants were between roughly 18 and 100 years old and came from about two dozen US areas. Self-reported history from a screening survey and questionnaire set each donor's cohort. Original processing methods: Scientists estimated how many nucleated cells there were by amplifying reference gene primers. The repertoire was sequenced with immunoSEQ multiplex PCR; TCRdb's copy has only in-frame clones and lacks some. V and J calls and clone size are given by that table; D and trimming were obtained from the DNA. The data show 160,000 or so clones, with 80% seen just once and 3.4% held by the top ten. The CDR3 runs 16 residues. CDR1 and CDR2 from the germline V gene are MDHEN and SYDVKM. Trimming removed 6 bases from V and 4 bases from J; junction bases left unmatched: 6.

This clonotype was obtained from a woman in her fifties or sixties who had recovered from COVID-19. Specimen: PBMCs or T cells enriched from blood (not recorded which). The V call is TRBV28, the J call TRBJ2-1; 13 bases line up with TRBD2. The CDR3 coding sequence is TGTGCCAGCAGCGCGACTAGCGGGGGGCCTTACAATGAGCAGTTCTTC. Translated: CASSATSGGPYNEQFF.